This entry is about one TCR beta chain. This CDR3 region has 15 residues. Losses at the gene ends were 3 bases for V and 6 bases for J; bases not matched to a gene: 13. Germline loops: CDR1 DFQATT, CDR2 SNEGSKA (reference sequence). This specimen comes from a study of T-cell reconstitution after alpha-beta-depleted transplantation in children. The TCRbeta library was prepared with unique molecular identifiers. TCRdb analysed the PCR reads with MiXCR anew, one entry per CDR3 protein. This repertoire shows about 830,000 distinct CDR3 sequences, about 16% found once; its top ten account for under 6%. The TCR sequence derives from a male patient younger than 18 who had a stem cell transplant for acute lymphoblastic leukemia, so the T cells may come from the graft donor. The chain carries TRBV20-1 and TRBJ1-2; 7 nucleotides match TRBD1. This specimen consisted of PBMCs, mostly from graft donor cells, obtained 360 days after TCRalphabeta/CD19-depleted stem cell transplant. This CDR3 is CSARVFTGESHGYTF. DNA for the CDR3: TGCAGTGCTAGGGTTTTCACAGGGGAAAGCCATGGCTACACCTTC.